Sequencing of this TCR beta chain was carried out in a study of long-term antiretroviral therapy in people with HIV. To note about this clone: What it binds is not known.

immunoSEQ v3.0 was run at survey level. The protocol was immunoSEQ multiplex PCR, while the TCRdb copy is restricted to in-frame clones and leaves out a portion. The sample lists 25,000 to 35,000 clones; more than 85% were seen once. Only United States sites treated participants with HIV. From germline, CDR1 is MNHEY and CDR2 SVGAGI. The CDR3 is 14 amino acids. V was cut by 6 bases and J by 8 bases, with 16 bases left in between. Overall study results and limits: Increased diversity was seen after ART, yet it remained lower than in transplant donor controls. HIV repertoires spanned narrower CDR3 length ranges than controls. Those clones which expanded before ART made up the dominant part of the repertoire at all time points.

The sequence came from a woman aged 40 to 49 with HIV. The specimen comprised unsorted PBMCs, sampled roughly 6.5 years after starting antiretroviral therapy. This chain uses TRBV6-5 with TRBJ1-4, with D possibly being TRBD1 (6 bases). In DNA, the CDR3 is TGTGCCAGCAGGAAGGGGGGGAGCTTAGAAAAACTGTTTTTT. Translating it yields CASRKGGSLEKLFF.